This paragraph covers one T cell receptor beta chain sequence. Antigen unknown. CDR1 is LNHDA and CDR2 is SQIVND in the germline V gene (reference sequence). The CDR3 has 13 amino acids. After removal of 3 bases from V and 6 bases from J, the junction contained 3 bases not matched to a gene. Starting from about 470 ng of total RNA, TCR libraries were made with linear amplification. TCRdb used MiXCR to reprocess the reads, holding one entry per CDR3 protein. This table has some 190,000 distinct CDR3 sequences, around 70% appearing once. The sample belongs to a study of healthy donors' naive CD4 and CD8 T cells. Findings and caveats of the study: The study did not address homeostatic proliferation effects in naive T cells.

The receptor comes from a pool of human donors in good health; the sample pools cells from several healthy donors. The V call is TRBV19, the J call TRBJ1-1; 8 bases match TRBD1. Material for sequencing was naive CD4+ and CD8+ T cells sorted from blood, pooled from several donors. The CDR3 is CASSITGGAEAFF. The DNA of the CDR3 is TGTGCCAGTAGTATCACAGGGGGAGCTGAAGCTTTCTTT.